These 16 T cell receptor beta chains were sequenced from one sample in a study of blood T cell repertoires in COVID-19. Generated by immunoSEQ multiplex PCR, the TCRdb table keeps only in-frame clones and is missing some. The table records about 250,000 clones, around 88% of them present only once. Input material: peripheral blood. These receptor sequences come from a woman in her 30s with COVID-19, enrolled during active disease.

This clone was seen more than once but under ten times. The chain combines TRBV9 with TRBJ1-2; D is unresolved. V lost 3 bases and J lost 5, with 14 bases in between. The CDR3 loop spans 14 amino acids. CDR1 SGDLS and CDR2 YYNGEE come from the germline V gene. The CDR3, as DNA: TGTGCCAGCAGCGCCTGGCTGACCGGGTATGGCTACACCTTC. Its protein is CASSAWLTGYGYTF.

This clone occurred a few times. J is TRBJ2-3 and V is TRBV6-4; TRBD1 might be the D (6 bases). V shed 5 bases and J shed 3 bases, with 15 bases lying between them. CDR1 is MRHNA, CDR2 SNTAGT, per germline. The CDR3 is 15 amino acids. CDR3 DNA: TGTGCCAGCAGTCCTGGGGGCGGAACTACAGATACGCAGTATTTT. Translation gives CASSPGGGTTDTQYF.

CDR3 DNA: TGTGCCAGCAGCTTAGGACAGGGGGACTACGAGCAGTACGTC. As protein: CASSLGQGDYEQYV. The chain employs TRBV5-6 and TRBJ2-7; 10 bases are a match to TRBD1. The germline V gene encodes CDR1 SGHDT and CDR2 YYEEEE. The junction had 2 bases not matched to a gene; V was cut back by 2 bases and J by 3 bases. This CDR3 spans 14 amino acids.

This clone was found a few times. The chain joins TRBV7-9 to TRBJ2-2; D gene ambiguous. The germline V gene encodes CDR1 SEHNR and CDR2 FQNEAQ (reference sequence). Trimming stripped 7 bases from V and 0 bases from J, with 6 bases between. This CDR3 region has 13 residues. The CDR3 protein is CASTSSNTGELFF. Here the CDR3 DNA reads TGTGCCAGCACCTCCTCGAACACCGGGGAGCTGTTTTTT. Full variable domain (missing parts from reference TRBV7-9 and TRBJ2-2): DTGVSQNPRHKITKRGQNVTFRCDPISEHNRLYWYRQTLGQGPEFLTYFQNEAQLEKSRLLSDRFSAERPKGSFSTLEIQRTEQGDSAMYLCASTSSNTGELFFGEGSRLTVL.

The chain has TRBV19 and TRBJ2-3; perhaps TRBD1 as D (6 bases). The CDR3 contains 14 residues. Germline CDR1 LNHDA, CDR2 SQIVND (reference sequence). Trimming stripped 6 bases from V and 11 bases from J, with 21 bases between. The CDR3 bases are TGTGCCAGTAGGGCCAGGGGACCGCCGGGTAAGCAGTATTTT. This encodes CASRARGPPGKQYF.

The chain employs TRBV24-1 and TRBJ2-3; 9 bases are shared with TRBD2. Trimming at V came to 2 bases and at J to 2 bases, leaving 4 bases not matched to a gene. The CDR3 has 16 residues. Germline loops: CDR1 KGHDR, CDR2 SFDVKD. Here the CDR3 reads CATSDSLAGLTDTQYF. The CDR3 bases are TGTGCCACCAGTGATTCTCTAGCGGGGCTCACAGATACGCAGTATTTT.

The rearrangement uses TRBV9 and TRBJ1-3, with unresolved D. Germline lookup yields CDR1 SGDLS and CDR2 YYNGEE. There are 16 residues in the CDR3. V shed 2 bases and J shed 0 bases, with 12 bases lying between them. For the CDR3, the DNA is TGTGCCAGCAGCGTCGGACTGAGGCACTCTGGAAACACCATATATTTT. Translation: CASSVGLRHSGNTIYF.

The chain joins TRBV5-1 to TRBJ2-5, with unresolved D. Germline V gene lookup returns CDR1 SGHRS and CDR2 YFSETQ. The ends were cut back, 3 bases at V and 1 base at J, with 10 bases in the middle. The CDR3 loop spans 14 amino acids. The CDR3 sequence: CASSSSILQETQYF. Here the CDR3 DNA reads TGCGCCAGCAGCTCTTCTATACTCCAAGAGACCCAGTACTTC.

The V call is TRBV5-1, the J call TRBJ2-1; 10 positions match TRBD1. J was trimmed by 4 bases and V by 4 bases; bases with no gene match: 5. The CDR3 contains 15 residues. Germline values: CDR1 SGHRS, CDR2 YFSETQ. CDR3 amino acids: CASSPGTGVYNEQFF. The CDR3 region has the DNA TGCGCCAGCAGCCCCGGGACAGGGGTGTACAATGAGCAGTTCTTC.

The rearrangement joins TRBV29-1 to TRBJ2-5; 10 bases match TRBD1. V trimming: 3 bases; J trimming: 8 bases; junction bases outside the gene matches: 12. Germline-derived CDR1 and CDR2 are SQVTM and ANQGSEA. The CDR3 covers 15 residues. This CDR3 is CSVEDPGQGPGTQYF. The CDR3 DNA follows: TGCAGCGTTGAGGATCCGGGACAGGGGCCAGGAACCCAGTACTTC.

The chain is built from TRBV5-6 and TRBJ2-7, with 10 bases fitting TRBD2. This CDR3 spans 15 amino acids. V gave up 4 bases and J gave up 10 bases; unmatched junction bases: 14. The germline V gene has CDR1 SGHDT and CDR2 YYEEEE. This CDR3 is CASSPKASGGAVQYF. The CDR3 DNA reads TGTGCCAGCAGCCCCAAAGCCAGCGGGGGGGCGGTTCAGTACTTC.

V is TRBV3-1 (or the pseudogene TRBV3-2) and J is TRBJ2-1; 7 positions match TRBD2. From germline, CDR1 is LGHDT and CDR2 YNNKEL (reference sequence). Trimming removed 2 bases from V and 3 bases from J; junction bases left unmatched: 10. CDR3 length: 17 amino acids. The CDR3 is CASSQILAGVVYNEQFF. The CDR3 DNA follows: TGTGCCAGCAGCCAAATACTGGCGGGAGTGGTCTACAATGAGCAGTTCTTC.

This clone was seen a single time. The V call is TRBV15, the J call TRBJ1-5; D is ambiguous. Trimming took off 0 bases at V and 7 bases at J, with 16 bases between the two ends. This CDR3 has 16 residues. Germline-derived CDR1 and CDR2 are LNHNV and YYDKDF (reference sequence). CDR3 protein: CATSRDLGANLQPQHF. As DNA, the CDR3 is TGTGCCACCAGCAGAGACCTAGGAGCGAACCTACAGCCCCAGCATTTT. Using reference TRBV15 and TRBJ1-5 for the parts outside the CDR3, the full variable domain is DAMVIQNPRYQVTQFGKPVTLSCSQTLNHNVMYWYQQKSSQAPKLLFHYYDKDFNNEADTPDNFQSRRPNTSFCFLDIRSPGLGDTAMYLCATSRDLGANLQPQHFGDGTRLSIL.

Turning to this clone: The junction and the germline gene differ at one end; a read error may be behind it. The chain uses TRBV14 and TRBJ2-3, with 9 positions matching TRBD1. The CDR3 totals 13 residues. CDR1 is SGHDN, CDR2 FVKESK, per germline. The CDR3 sequence is CASSLTGGAATRF. DNA of the CDR3: TGTGCCAGCAGCCTAACAGGGGGCGCGGCCACTCGTTTT.

The chain employs TRBV11-2 and TRBJ1-2, with D possibly being TRBD1 (5 bases). Trimming shortened V by 1 base and J by 7 bases, and 13 bases separated the two germline ends. CDR1 SGHAT and CDR2 FQNNGV come from the germline V gene. The CDR3 loop spans 14 amino acids. The CDR3 spells CASSLAGIIGGYTF. In DNA, the CDR3 is TGTGCCAGCAGCTTAGCAGGGATCATAGGTGGCTACACCTTC. The full variable domain, rest sourced from reference TRBV11-2 and TRBJ1-2, is EAGVAQSPRYKIIEKRQSVAFWCNPISGHATLYWYQQILGQGPKLLIQFQNNGVVDDSQLPKDRFSAERLKGVDSTLKIQPAKLEDSAVYLCASSLAGIIGGYTFGSGTRLTVV.

The sample holds a few counts of this clone. V is TRBV3-1 (or the pseudogene TRBV3-2) and J is TRBJ2-6; 11 bases fit TRBD1. Germline V gene lookup returns CDR1 LGHDT and CDR2 YNNKEL (reference sequence). Trimming cost V 4 bases and J 0 bases; bases outside gene matches: 5. CDR3 size: 18 residues. The CDR3 here is CASSPRDRGTSGANVLTF. In DNA form, the CDR3 reads TGTGCCAGCAGCCCCCGGGACAGGGGGACCTCTGGGGCCAACGTCCTGACTTTC.